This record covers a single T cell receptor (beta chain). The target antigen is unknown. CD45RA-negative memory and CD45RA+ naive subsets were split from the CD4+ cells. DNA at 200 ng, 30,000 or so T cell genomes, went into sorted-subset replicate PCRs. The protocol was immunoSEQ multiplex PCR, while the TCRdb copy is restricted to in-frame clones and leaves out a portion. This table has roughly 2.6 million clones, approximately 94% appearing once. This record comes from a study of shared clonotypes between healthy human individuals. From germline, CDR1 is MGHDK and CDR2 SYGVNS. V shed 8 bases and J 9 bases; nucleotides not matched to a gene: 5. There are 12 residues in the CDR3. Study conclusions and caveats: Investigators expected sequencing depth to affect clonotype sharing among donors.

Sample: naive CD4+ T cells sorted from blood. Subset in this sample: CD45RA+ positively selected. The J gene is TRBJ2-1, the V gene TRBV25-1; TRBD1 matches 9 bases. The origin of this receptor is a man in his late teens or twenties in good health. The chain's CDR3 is CASSGTGLEQFF. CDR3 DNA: TGTGCCAGCTCAGGGACAGGGCTTGAGCAGTTCTTC.